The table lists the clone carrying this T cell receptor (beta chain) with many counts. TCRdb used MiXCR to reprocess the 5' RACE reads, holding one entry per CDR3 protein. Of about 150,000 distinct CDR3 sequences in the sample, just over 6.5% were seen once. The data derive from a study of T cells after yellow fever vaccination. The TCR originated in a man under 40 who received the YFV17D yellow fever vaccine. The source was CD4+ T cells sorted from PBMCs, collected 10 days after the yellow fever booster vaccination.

DNA for the CDR3: TGCAGTGCTAGGGCCCTAGCGAGGGCCGGGGAGCTGTTTTTT. It codes for CSARALARAGELFF. The chain carries TRBV20-1 and TRBJ2-2; D is perhaps TRBD2 (6 bases). The CDR3 extends over 14 amino acids. Germline CDR1 DFQATT, CDR2 SNEGSKA (reference sequence). Trimming took 3 bases from V and 6 from J, leaving 14 bases between them.